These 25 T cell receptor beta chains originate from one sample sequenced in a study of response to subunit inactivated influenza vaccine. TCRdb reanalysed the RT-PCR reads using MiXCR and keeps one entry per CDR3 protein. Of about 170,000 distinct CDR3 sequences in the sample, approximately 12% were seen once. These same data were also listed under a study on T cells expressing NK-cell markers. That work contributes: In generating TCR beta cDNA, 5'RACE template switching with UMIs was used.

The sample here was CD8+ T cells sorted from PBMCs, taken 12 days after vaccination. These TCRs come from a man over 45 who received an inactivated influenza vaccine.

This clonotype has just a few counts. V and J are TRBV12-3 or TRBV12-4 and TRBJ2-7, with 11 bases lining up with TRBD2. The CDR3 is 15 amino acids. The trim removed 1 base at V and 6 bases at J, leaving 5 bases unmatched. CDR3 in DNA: TGTGCCAGCAGTTTAGGACTAGCGGGGCACCTCGAGCAGTACTTC. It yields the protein CASSLGLAGHLEQYF.

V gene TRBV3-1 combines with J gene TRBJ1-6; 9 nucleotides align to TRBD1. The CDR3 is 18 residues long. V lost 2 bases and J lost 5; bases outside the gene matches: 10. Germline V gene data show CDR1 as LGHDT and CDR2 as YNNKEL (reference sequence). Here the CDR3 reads CASSQYPRTGEDNSPLHF. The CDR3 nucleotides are TGTGCCAGCAGCCAATACCCGCGGACAGGGGAGGATAATTCACCCCTCCACTTT.

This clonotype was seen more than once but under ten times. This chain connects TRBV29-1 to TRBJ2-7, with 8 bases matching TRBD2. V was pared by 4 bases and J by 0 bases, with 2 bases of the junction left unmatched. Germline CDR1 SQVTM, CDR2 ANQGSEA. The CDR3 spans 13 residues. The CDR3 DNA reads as TGCAGCGTTGTGGCGGGAGGCTCCTACGAGCAGTACTTC. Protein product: CSVVAGGSYEQYF.

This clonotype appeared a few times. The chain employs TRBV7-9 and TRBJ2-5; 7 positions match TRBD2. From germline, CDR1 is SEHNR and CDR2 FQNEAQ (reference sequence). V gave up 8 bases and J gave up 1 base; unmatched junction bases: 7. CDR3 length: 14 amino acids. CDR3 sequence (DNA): TGTGCCAGCGGAATACTAGCGCCCCAAGAGACCCAGTACTTC. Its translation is CASGILAPQETQYF.

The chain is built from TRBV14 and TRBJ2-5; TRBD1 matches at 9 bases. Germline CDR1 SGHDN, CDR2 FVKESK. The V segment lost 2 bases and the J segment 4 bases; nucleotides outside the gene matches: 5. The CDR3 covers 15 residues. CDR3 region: CASSQTGGILETQYF. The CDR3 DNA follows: TGTGCCAGCAGCCAAACAGGGGGCATTTTAGAGACCCAGTACTTC.

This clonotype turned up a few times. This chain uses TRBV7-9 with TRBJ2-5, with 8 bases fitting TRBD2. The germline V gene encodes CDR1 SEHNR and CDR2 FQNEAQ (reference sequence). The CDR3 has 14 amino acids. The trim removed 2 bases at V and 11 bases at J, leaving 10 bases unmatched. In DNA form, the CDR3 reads TGTGCCAGCAGCTTAACGGGGGTAGCGGGATCTCAGTACTTC. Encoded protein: CASSLTGVAGSQYF.

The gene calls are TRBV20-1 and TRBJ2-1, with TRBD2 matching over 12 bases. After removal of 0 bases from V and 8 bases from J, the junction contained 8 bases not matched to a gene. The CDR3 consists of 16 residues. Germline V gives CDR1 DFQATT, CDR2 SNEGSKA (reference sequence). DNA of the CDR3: TGCAGTGCTAGAGATCCCCGGACTAGCGGGAAGGATGAGCAGTTCTTC. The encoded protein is CSARDPRTSGKDEQFF.

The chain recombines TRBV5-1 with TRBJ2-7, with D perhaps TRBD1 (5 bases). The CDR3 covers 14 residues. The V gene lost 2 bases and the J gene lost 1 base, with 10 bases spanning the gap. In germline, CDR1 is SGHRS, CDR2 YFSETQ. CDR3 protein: CASSLLTVSYEQYF. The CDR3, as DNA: TGCGCCAGCAGCTTATTGACAGTTTCCTACGAGCAGTACTTC.

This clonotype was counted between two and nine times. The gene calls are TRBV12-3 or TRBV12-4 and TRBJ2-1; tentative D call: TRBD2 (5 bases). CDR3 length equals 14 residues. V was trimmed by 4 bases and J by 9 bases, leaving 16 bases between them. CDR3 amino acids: CASSSDGIPSEQFF. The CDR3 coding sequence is TGTGCCAGCAGTTCGGACGGGATCCCCAGTGAGCAGTTCTTC.

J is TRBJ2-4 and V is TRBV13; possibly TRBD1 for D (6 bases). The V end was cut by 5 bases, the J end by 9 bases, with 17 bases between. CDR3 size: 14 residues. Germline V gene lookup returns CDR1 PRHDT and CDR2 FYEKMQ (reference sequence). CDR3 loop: CASSLNRDGVIQYF. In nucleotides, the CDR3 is TGTGCCAGCAGCCTGAACAGGGATGGAGTCATTCAGTACTTC.

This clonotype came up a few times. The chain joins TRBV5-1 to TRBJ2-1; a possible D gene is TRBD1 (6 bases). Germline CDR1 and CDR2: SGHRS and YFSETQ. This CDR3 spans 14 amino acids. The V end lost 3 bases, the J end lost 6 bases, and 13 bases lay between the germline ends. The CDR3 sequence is CASSSSGTSNEQFF. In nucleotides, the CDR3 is TGCGCCAGCAGCTCCTCCGGGACAAGCAATGAGCAGTTCTTC.

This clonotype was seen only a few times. DNA for the CDR3: TGTGCCAGCAGCCAAGAACTAGCGGCCTCCTACGAGCAGTACTTC. It encodes CASSQELAASYEQYF. The chain couples TRBV14 to TRBJ2-7, with 8 bases identical to TRBD2. With V trimmed by 0 bases and J by 0 bases, 1 base remained unmatched. Germline loops: CDR1 SGHDN, CDR2 FVKESK. The CDR3 has 15 residues. Full variable domain (rest looked up from reference TRBV14 and TRBJ2-7): EAGVTQFPSHSVIEKGQTVTLRCDPISGHDNLYWYRRVMGKEIKFLLHFVKESKQDESGMPNNRFLAERTGGTYSTLKVQPAELEDSGVYFCASSQELAASYEQYFGPGTRLTVT.

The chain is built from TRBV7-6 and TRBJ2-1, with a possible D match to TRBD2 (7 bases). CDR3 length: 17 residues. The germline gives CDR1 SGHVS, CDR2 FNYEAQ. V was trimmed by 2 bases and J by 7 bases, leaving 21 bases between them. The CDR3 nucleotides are TGTGCCAGCAGCTTAAGTCGCCTTGAGGGGGGGAGTAATGAGCAGTTCTTC. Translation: CASSLSRLEGGSNEQFF.

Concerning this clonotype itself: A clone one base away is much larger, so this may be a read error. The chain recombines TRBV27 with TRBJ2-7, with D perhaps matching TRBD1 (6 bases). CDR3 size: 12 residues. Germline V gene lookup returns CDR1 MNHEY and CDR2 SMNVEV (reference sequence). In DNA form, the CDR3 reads TGTGCCAGCGGAACAGGGTTCAACGAGCATTACTTC. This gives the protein CASGTGFNEHYF.

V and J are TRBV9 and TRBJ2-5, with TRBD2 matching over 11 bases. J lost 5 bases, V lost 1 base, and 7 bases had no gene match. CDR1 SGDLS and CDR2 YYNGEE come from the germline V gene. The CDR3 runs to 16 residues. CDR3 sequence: CASSVHGTSGSETQYF. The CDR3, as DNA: TGTGCCAGCAGCGTACACGGGACTAGCGGCTCGGAGACCCAGTACTTC.

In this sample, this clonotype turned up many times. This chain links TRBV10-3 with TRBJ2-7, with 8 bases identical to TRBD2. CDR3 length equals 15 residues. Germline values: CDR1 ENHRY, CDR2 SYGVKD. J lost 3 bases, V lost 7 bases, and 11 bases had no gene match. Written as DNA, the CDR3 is TGTGCCATCATGTCATCCGGGAGGGCCGGCTACGAGCAGTACTTC. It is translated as CAIMSSGRAGYEQYF.

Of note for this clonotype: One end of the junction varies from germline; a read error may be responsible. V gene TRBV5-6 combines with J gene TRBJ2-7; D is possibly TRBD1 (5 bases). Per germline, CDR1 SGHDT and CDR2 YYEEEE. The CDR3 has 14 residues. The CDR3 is CACSLGRGLYEQYF. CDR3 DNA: TGTGCCTGCAGCTTGGGAAGGGGCCTCTACGAGCAGTACTTC.

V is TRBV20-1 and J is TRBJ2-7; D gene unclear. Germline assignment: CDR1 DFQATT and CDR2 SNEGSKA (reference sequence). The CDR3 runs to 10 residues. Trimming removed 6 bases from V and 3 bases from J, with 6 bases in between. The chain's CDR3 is CSASIYEQYF. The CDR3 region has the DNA TGCAGTGCGAGCATCTACGAGCAGTACTTC.

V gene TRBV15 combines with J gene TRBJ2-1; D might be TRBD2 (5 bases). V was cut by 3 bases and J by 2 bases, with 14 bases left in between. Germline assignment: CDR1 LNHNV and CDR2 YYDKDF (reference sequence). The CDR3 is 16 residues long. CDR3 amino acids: CATSRADYPTYNEQFF. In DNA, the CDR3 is TGTGCCACCAGCAGGGCCGACTATCCTACCTACAATGAGCAGTTCTTC.

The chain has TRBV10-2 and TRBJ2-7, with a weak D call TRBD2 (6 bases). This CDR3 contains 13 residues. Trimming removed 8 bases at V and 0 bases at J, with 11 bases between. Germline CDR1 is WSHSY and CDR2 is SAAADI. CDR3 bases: TGCGCCAGCTGGGGACTGAACTCCTACGAGCAGTACTTC. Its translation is CASWGLNSYEQYF.

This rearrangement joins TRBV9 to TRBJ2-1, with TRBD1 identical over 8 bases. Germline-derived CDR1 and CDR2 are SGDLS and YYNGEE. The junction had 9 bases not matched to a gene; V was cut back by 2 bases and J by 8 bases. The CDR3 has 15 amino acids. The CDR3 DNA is TGTGCCAGCAGCGTCTTACAGGGGGGTTTGGATGAGCAGTTCTTC. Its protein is CASSVLQGGLDEQFF.

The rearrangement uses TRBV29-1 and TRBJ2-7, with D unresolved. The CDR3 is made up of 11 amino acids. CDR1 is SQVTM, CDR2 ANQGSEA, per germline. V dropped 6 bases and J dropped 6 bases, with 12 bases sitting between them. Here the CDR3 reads CSVVDQTEQYF. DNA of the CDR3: TGCAGCGTGGTGGACCAGACCGAGCAGTACTTC.

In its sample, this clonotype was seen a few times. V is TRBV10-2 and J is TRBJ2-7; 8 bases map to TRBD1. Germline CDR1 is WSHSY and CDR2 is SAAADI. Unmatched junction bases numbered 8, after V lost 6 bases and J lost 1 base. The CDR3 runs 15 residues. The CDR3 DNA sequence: TGCGCCAGCAGGTTGGACAGGGCCCTATCCTACGAGCAGTACTTC. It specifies CASRLDRALSYEQYF.

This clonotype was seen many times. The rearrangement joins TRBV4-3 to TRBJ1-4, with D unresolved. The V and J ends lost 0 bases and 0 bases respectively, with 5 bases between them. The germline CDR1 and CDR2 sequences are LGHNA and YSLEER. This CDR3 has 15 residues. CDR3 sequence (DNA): TGCGCCAGCAGCCAAGACTATGCAACTAATGAAAAACTGTTTTTT. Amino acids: CASSQDYATNEKLFF.

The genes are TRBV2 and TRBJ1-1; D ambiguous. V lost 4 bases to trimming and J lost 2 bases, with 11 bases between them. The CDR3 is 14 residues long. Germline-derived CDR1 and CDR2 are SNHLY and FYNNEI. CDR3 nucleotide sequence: TGTGCCAGCAGTGGGTCTGGAGCCAACACTGAAGCTTTCTTT. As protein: CASSGSGANTEAFF. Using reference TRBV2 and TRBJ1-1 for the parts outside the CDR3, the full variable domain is EPEVTQTPSHQVTQMGQEVILRCVPISNHLYFYWYRQILGQKVEFLVSFYNNEISEKSEIFDDQFSVERPDGSNFTLKIRSTKLEDSAMYFCASSGSGANTEAFFGQGTRLTVV.